The 17 T cell receptor beta chains listed next were all sequenced from one sample in a study of early T cells in non-severe SARS-CoV-2 infection. Using its own MiXCR run on the 5' RACE reads, TCRdb lists one record per CDR3 protein. The repertoire includes around 81,000 distinct CDR3 sequences, 11% to 15% of them detected once, and approximately 9.9% sits in the top ten. The sequencing sample was made of whole blood. The receptors derive from an adult who was a healthcare worker with PCR-confirmed SARS-CoV-2 infection or an uninfected control (not recorded which).

In this sample, this clonotype turned up many times. V is TRBV20-1 and J is TRBJ2-1; 8 positions match TRBD1. Germline trimming cut 1 base from V and 0 bases from J; bases unmatched to any gene: 2. This CDR3 comprises 15 residues. The germline V gene has CDR1 DFQATT and CDR2 SNEGSKA (reference sequence). The CDR3 protein is CSARGQGSSYNEQFF. DNA of the CDR3: TGCAGTGCTAGAGGACAGGGGAGCTCCTACAATGAGCAGTTCTTC.

The J gene is TRBJ2-3, the V gene TRBV7-2; 9 bases line up with TRBD2. CDR1 is SGHTA, CDR2 FQGNSA, per germline. V was pared by 2 bases and J by 5 bases, with 2 bases of the junction left unmatched. The CDR3 has 14 residues. DNA for the CDR3: TGTGCCAGCAGCTTATCTAGCGGGGTAGATACGCAGTATTTT. It translates to CASSLSSGVDTQYF. The whole variable domain, filled in from reference TRBV7-2 and TRBJ2-3, reads GAGVSQSPSNKVTEKGKDVELRCDPISGHTALYWYRQSLGQGLEFLIYFQGNSAPDKSGLPSDRFSAERTGGSVSTLTIQRTQQEDSAVYLCASSLSSGVDTQYFGPGTRLTVL.

In its sample, this clonotype was seen a few times. The V and J genes are TRBV30 and TRBJ1-4; D is unresolved. Germline CDR1 reads GTSNPN; CDR2 reads SVGIG (reference sequence). Between the trimmed V and J ends, which lost 0 bases and 8 bases, there was a span of 16 bases. The CDR3 extends over 15 amino acids. This CDR3 is CAWSVLGITGEKLFF. The CDR3 coding sequence is TGTGCCTGGAGTGTACTGGGGATAACGGGGGAAAAACTGTTTTTT.

This clonotype was observed a handful of times. The J gene is TRBJ2-5, the V gene TRBV29-1, with TRBD1 as a possible D gene (6 bases). Germline V gene lookup returns CDR1 SQVTM and CDR2 ANQGSEA. This CDR3 region has 13 residues. The ends were cut back, 4 bases at V and 0 bases at J, with 9 bases in the middle. CDR3 sequence: CSVGGGDQETQYF. In DNA form, the CDR3 reads TGCAGCGTTGGAGGGGGAGACCAAGAGACCCAGTACTTC.

The genes are TRBV12-3 or TRBV12-4 and TRBJ1-1, with a tentative D call TRBD1 (5 bases). The CDR3 consists of 11 residues. Trimming took off 6 bases at V and 9 bases at J, with 11 bases between the two ends. The CDR3 region has the DNA TGTGCCAGCAGCGTCCGACAGAAAGCTTTCTTT. Its protein is CASSVRQKAFF.

This rearrangement joins TRBV9 to TRBJ2-7; the D is unclear. V lost 4 bases and J 0 bases, leaving 11 bases between the germline ends. The CDR3 has 14 amino acids. Per the germline V gene, CDR1 is SGDLS and CDR2 is YYNGEE. The CDR3 bases are TGTGCCAGCAGCCCCTCCTCGCTCTCCTACGAGCAGTACTTC. Translation: CASSPSSLSYEQYF.

This clonotype has more than one count but fewer than ten. The chain is built from TRBV29-1 and TRBJ1-4, with D uncertain. V lost 7 bases, J lost 3 bases, and 18 bases lay in between. The germline V gene has CDR1 SQVTM and CDR2 ANQGSEA. This CDR3 spans 15 amino acids. The CDR3 coding sequence is TGCAGCGCCACTCACAACGGGAGGGCTAATGAAAAACTGTTTTTT. It encodes CSATHNGRANEKLFF.

J is TRBJ2-6 and V is TRBV7-8, with a weak D call TRBD2 (5 bases). Deletions cut 2 bases from V and 0 bases from J, with 11 bases between. CDR1 is SGHVS, CDR2 FQNEAQ, per germline. This CDR3 is built from 17 residues. This CDR3 is CASSLWEFSSGANVLTF. CDR3 nucleotides: TGTGCCAGCAGCTTATGGGAGTTCAGCTCTGGGGCCAACGTCCTGACTTTC.

The table lists this clonotype with many counts. The CDR3 region is CASSYQGAGQYF. In DNA, the CDR3 is TGTGCCAGCAGTTACCAGGGTGCCGGGCAGTACTTC. This chain joins TRBV28 and TRBJ2-7; tentative D call: TRBD1 (5 bases). The CDR3 covers 12 residues. V was cut by 4 bases and J by 9 bases, with 13 bases left in between. Germline CDR1 reads MDHEN; CDR2 reads SYDVKM.

This sequence joins TRBV20-1 and TRBJ2-4; the match to TRBD2 covers 10 bases. V lost 5 bases, J lost 13 bases, and 11 bases stayed unmatched. Germline-derived CDR1 and CDR2 are DFQATT and SNEGSKA (reference sequence). CDR3 length: 13 amino acids. CDR3 sequence: CSAAISGGPIQYF. The CDR3, as DNA: TGCAGTGCTGCGATTAGCGGGGGGCCGATACAGTACTTC.

The gene calls are TRBV7-8 and TRBJ1-5, with a tentative D call TRBD1 (5 bases). There are 16 residues in the CDR3. V was clipped by 5 bases and J by 0 bases, with 14 bases between them. Germline-derived CDR1 and CDR2 are SGHVS and FQNEAQ. The CDR3 nucleotides read TGTGCCAGCAGCCTACGGCGGGGGAATAGCAATCAGCCCCAGCATTTT. Translated, it gives CASSLRRGNSNQPQHF.

V usage is TRBV4-2 and J usage is TRBJ2-1, with 9 nucleotides matching TRBD2. CDR3 length: 17 amino acids. Germline lookup yields CDR1 LGHNA and CDR2 YNFKEQ. With V trimmed by 2 bases and J by 3 bases, 8 bases remained unmatched. The CDR3 protein is CASSQLGGGAVYNEQFF. The CDR3 DNA reads as TGTGCCAGCAGCCAACTTGGCGGGGGGGCGGTCTACAATGAGCAGTTCTTC.

The sample holds a few counts of this clonotype. The chain employs TRBV6-2 or TRBV6-3 and TRBJ2-1; D possibly matches TRBD1 or TRBD2 (5 bases each). Trimming took 0 bases from V and 2 from J, leaving 8 bases between them. The CDR3 loop spans 15 amino acids. Germline V gene data show CDR1 as MNHEY and CDR2 as SVGEGT. CDR3 protein: CASSYSRGTYNEQFF. The DNA for the CDR3 is TGTGCCAGCAGTTACTCGAGGGGAACCTACAATGAGCAGTTCTTC.

Ten or more counts support this clonotype. The chain combines TRBV6-2 or TRBV6-3 with TRBJ2-1; TRBD2 matches 8 bases. This CDR3 contains 15 residues. Germline assignment: CDR1 MNHEY and CDR2 SVGEGT. V lost 7 bases, J lost 4 bases, and 9 bases stayed unmatched. The CDR3: CASTLRGGPYNEQFF. The CDR3 DNA sequence: TGTGCCAGCACCCTCCGCGGGGGGCCTTACAATGAGCAGTTCTTC.

This clonotype was counted a few times. The chain is built from TRBV9 and TRBJ1-2, with unresolved D. This CDR3 has 11 amino acids. V was clipped by 4 bases and J by 10 bases, with 11 bases between them. The germline V gene encodes CDR1 SGDLS and CDR2 YYNGEE. The CDR3 region is CASSSPVDYTF. As DNA, the CDR3 is TGTGCCAGCAGCTCCCCCGTTGACTACACCTTC.

This clonotype has only a few counts. V is TRBV18 and J is TRBJ1-3; 7 nucleotides align to TRBD1. The ends lost 3 bases at V and 0 bases at J; junction bases unmatched: 8. This CDR3 is built from 17 residues. Germline V gene lookup returns CDR1 KGHSH and CDR2 LQKENI. The CDR3 region has the DNA TGTGCCAGCTCACCCCCTCCGGGACAGTCCTCTGGAAACACCATATATTTT. Amino acids: CASSPPPGQSSGNTIYF.

To note about this clonotype: A read error may account for a junction end that differs from germline. The V and J genes are TRBV19 and TRBJ2-7; 9 bases match TRBD1. Germline V CDR1 and CDR2: LNHDA, SQIVND (reference sequence). There are 15 residues in the CDR3. The CDR3: CASSPPGQGPYERYF. The CDR3 coding sequence is TGTGCCAGTAGTCCCCCGGGACAGGGACCCTACGAGCGGTACTTC.